This T cell receptor (beta chain) comes out of a study of CD8 T cells in Susac syndrome. Study-wide background: The Susac syndrome patients were therapy-naive, on corticosteroids, or on intravenous immunoglobulin alone at blood draw.

The RNA input was about 0.45 to 1 ug, and it was reverse transcribed with random hexamers. Using its own MiXCR run on the immunoSEQ multiplex PCR reads, TCRdb lists one record per CDR3 protein. The data hold about 190,000 distinct CDR3 sequences, with approximately 95% observed a single time. This CDR3 spans 11 amino acids. V was pared by 6 bases and J by 2 bases, with 7 bases between. Germline CDR1 is DFQATT and CDR2 is SNEGSKA (reference sequence). The material sequenced was CD8+ T cells from PBMCs. The receptor was derived from a human donor with Susac syndrome. The chain couples TRBV20-1 to TRBJ2-5; D remains unclear. The DNA of the CDR3 is TGCAGTGCCCCAAAACAAGAGACCCAGTACTTC. As protein: CSAPKQETQYF.